This TCR beta chain was documented in a study of post-analysis software for immune sequencing data (dated by TCRdb to about 2015). In terms of the full investigation: Recorded disease courses included relapsing-remitting, secondary progressive and progressive-relapsing multiple sclerosis, with some patients lacking subtype annotation. The multiple sclerosis patient repertoires were compared with 11 previously published healthy control repertoires from donors aged about 6 to 28 years. A subset of samples was prepared in parallel using single-end sample barcoding, then pooled and co-amplified after Illumina adapter ligation.

Libraries were made using PCR. The data were produced on an Illumina HiSeq 2500. Unique molecular identifiers were incorporated into TCR beta cDNA libraries to reduce PCR and sequencing biases. Every 1 to 10 million input T cells yielded 500,000 or so cDNA molecules, meaning each molecule approximated one T cell. The same protocol used for the earlier healthy control dataset was applied to prepare and sequence the patient libraries. Samples belonging to the same batch were prepared together, multiplexed and sequenced on a shared HiSeq lane. Per the source publication's procedure: Raw barcoded reads were processed with MIGEC, and single-read molecular identifier groups were discarded before consensus assembly and CDR3 extraction. Clonotype tables were post-analysed with VDJtools, normalizing diversity by down-sampling all datasets to the smallest sample size. To correct batch-related cross-sample contamination, repertoire overlap clustering matched CDR3 amino acid sequences but not nucleotide sequences. TCRdb reanalyzed the raw reads on its own, using fastp at Q25 for trimming and MiXCR for clone calling, and kept in-frame beta chains. Duplicate CDR3 protein sequences are folded into a single record with the most common DNA and genes. None of the V and J calls come from the authors' own analysis; TCRdb made them. The sample yields hundreds of thousands of distinct CDR3 sequences; 25% to 30% were counted once. The ten largest clones take up around 0.56% of the sample.

Measured from the cysteine to the phenylalanine, the CDR3 is 13 residues long. The CDR3 DNA has 39 bases and is translated from base 1. Reading the germline V gene gives CDR1 SGHRS and CDR2 YFSETQ. The research as a whole found: Several TRBV segments, including TRBV5-6, TRBV5-1 and TRBV20-1, were significantly more frequent in patients than controls. The multiple sclerosis patient group was slightly younger than the control group. Significantly lower normalized Chao1 diversity was found in multiple sclerosis patients than in controls, suggesting substantial peripheral T-cell clonal expansion. Strong co-clustering of samples prepared in the same batch was shown by direct clustering with F measure, prompting a batch-effect correction.

Of note for this clonotype: What antigen it recognizes has not been identified. Base qualities were left out, and no much larger clone turns up one base away.

To demonstrate the VDJtools post-analysis software, TCR beta repertoires were profiled from the peripheral blood of about 14 young patients with multiple sclerosis. The multiple sclerosis patients were children and adolescents between about 6 and 15 years of age. The sequencing sample was made of blood. This receptor was obtained from a girl aged 10 to 17 with multiple sclerosis. This receptor chain uses TRBV5-1 and TRBJ2-1; 6 matching bases give a weak D call of TRBD1. The assigned J gene may be wrong: the sequence end matches TRBJ2-7 better. This receptor has the CDR3 CASSLEQGTEQYF. The sequence in DNA is TGCGCCAGCAGCTTGGAACAGGGTACTGAGCAGTACTTC.